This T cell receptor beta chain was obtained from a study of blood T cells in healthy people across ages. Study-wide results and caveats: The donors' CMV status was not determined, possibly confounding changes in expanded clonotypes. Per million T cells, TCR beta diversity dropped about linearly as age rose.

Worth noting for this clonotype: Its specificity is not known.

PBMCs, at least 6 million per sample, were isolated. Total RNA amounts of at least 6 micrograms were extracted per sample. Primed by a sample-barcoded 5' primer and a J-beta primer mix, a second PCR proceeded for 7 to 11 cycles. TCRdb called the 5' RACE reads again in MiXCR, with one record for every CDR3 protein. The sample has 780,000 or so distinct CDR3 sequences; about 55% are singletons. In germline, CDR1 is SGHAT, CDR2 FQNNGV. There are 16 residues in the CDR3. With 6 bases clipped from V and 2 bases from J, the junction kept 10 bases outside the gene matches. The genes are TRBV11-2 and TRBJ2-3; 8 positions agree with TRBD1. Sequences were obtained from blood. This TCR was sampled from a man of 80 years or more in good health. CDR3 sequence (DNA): TGTGCCAGCAGTCAAGACAGGGGACCATACACAGATACGCAGTATTTT. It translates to CASSQDRGPYTDTQYF.